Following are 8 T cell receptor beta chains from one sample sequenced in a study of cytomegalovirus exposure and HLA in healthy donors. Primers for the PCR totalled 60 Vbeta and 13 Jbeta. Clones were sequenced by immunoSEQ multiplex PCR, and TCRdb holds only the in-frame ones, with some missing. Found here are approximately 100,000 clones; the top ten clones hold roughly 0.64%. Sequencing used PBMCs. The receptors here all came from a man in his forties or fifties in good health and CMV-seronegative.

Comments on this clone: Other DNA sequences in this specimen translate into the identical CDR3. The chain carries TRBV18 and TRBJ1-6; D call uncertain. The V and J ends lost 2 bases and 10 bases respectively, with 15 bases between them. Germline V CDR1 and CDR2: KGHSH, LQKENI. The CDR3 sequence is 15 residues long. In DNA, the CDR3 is TGTGCCAGCTCACCAGGACTTGTGGTGGACTCACCCCTCCACTTT. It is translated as CASSPGLVVDSPLHF.

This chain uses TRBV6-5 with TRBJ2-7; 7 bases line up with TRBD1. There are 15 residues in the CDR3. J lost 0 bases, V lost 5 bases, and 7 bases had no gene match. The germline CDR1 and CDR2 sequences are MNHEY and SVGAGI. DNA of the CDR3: TGTGCCAGCAGTCCCCGACGGGACAGCTCCTACGAGCAGTACTTC. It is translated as CASSPRRDSSYEQYF.

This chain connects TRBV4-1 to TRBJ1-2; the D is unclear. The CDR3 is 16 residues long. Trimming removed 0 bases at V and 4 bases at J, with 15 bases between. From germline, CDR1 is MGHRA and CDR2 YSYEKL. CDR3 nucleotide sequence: TGCGCCAGCAGCCAAGATAGATCAGGTCGGGGCTATGGCTACACCTTC. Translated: CASSQDRSGRGYGYTF.

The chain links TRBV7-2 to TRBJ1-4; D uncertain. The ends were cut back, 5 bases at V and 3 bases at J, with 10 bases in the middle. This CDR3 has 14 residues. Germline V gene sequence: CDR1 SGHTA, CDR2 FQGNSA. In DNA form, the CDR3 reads TGTGCCAGCAGCCGCAGTACGTCTAATGAAAAACTGTTTTTT. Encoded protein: CASSRSTSNEKLFF.

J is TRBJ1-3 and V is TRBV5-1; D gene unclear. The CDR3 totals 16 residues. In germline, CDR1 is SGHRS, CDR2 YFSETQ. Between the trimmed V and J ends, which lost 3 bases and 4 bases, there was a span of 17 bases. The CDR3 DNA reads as TGCGCCAGCAGCTCCCGGGAGGGAGCGAGAGGAAACACCATATATTTT. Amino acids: CASSSREGARGNTIYF.

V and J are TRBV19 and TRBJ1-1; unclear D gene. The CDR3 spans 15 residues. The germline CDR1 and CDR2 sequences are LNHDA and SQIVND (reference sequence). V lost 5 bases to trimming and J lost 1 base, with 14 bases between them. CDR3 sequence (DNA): TGTGCCAGTAGTGCACAACAACAGCCGAACACTGAAGCTTTCTTT. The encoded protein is CASSAQQQPNTEAFF.

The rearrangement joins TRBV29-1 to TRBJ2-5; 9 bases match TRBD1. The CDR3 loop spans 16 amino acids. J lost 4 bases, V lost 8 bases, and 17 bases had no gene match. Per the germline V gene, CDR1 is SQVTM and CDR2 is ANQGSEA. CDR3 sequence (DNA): TGCAGCACCCCGGGACAGGGAGGTTGGTATGGAGAGACCCAGTACTTC. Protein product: CSTPGQGGWYGETQYF.

The CDR3 reads CASSQDGGTINTEAFF. The CDR3 DNA reads as TGTGCCAGCAGCCAAGATGGTGGGACAATAAACACTGAAGCTTTCTTT. This chain joins TRBV14 and TRBJ1-1; tentatively, D is TRBD1 (6 bases). Trimming took off 0 bases at V and 2 bases at J, with 13 bases between the two ends. The germline gives CDR1 SGHDN, CDR2 FVKESK. This CDR3 comprises 16 residues.